A single sample gave rise to the 8 T cell receptor beta chains below, sequenced in a study of T cell responses to AZD1222 COVID-19 vaccine. Repertoires were generated with immunoSEQ multiplex PCR, while TCRdb's copy carries only in-frame clones and drops some. This table holds fewer than 120,000 clones, roughly 90% found once. Here the sequenced sample was peripheral blood, taken 28 days after the second AZD1222 dose. These receptors were collected from an adult who received the AZD1222 COVID-19 vaccine.

V usage is TRBV7-9 and J usage is TRBJ2-7; D is perhaps TRBD1 (6 bases). This CDR3 is built from 15 residues. CDR1 is SEHNR, CDR2 FQNEAQ, per germline (reference sequence). V shed 2 bases and J shed 4 bases, with 15 bases lying between them. The CDR3 DNA reads TGTGCCAGCAGCTTATGGCCCAGGGGCAGGTACGAGCAGTACTTC. Its translation: CASSLWPRGRYEQYF.

The chain couples TRBV28 to TRBJ1-5, with D unclear. The CDR3 contains 16 residues. The germline gives CDR1 MDHEN, CDR2 SYDVKM. V was pared by 5 bases and J by 5 bases, with 19 bases between. CDR3 loop: CASSRAFGRGDQPQHF. The CDR3 DNA sequence: TGTGCCAGCAGTCGGGCCTTTGGGAGAGGCGATCAGCCCCAGCATTTT.

The CDR3: CASSSPFGTEAFF. The CDR3 bases are TGTGCCAGCAGCTCGCCGTTTGGCACTGAAGCTTTCTTT. The chain recombines TRBV7-9 with TRBJ1-1, with D unclear. The CDR3 is 13 amino acids. Trimming took off 4 bases at V and 4 bases at J, with 10 bases between the two ends. Germline V gives CDR1 SEHNR, CDR2 FQNEAQ (reference sequence).

The sample holds many counts of this clone. This rearrangement joins TRBV13 to TRBJ1-1; D possibly corresponds to TRBD1 (6 bases). The V gene lost 6 bases and the J gene lost 0 bases, with 14 bases spanning the gap. The V gene's germline CDR1 is PRHDT and CDR2 FYEKMQ (reference sequence). The CDR3 totals 15 residues. The CDR3 region has the DNA TGTGCCAGCAGGCCTCGGGGGGGCATGAACACTGAAGCTTTCTTT. Translation: CASRPRGGMNTEAFF.

This clone was detected only once. This chain connects TRBV6-5 to TRBJ1-1; weak D call: TRBD1 (6 bases). V was pared by 2 bases and J by 4 bases, with 11 bases between. Per the germline V gene, CDR1 is MNHEY and CDR2 is SVGAGI. This CDR3 comprises 14 residues. CDR3 residues: CASSYGGQFTEAFF. The CDR3 DNA follows: TGTGCCAGCAGTTACGGGGGGCAGTTCACTGAAGCTTTCTTT.

This CDR3 reads CATSDFSPGSFSYEQYF. CDR3 in DNA: TGTGCCACCAGTGATTTTTCACCCGGTTCCTTCTCCTACGAGCAGTACTTC. The chain recombines TRBV24-1 with TRBJ2-7; D is unresolved. Germline CDR1 reads KGHDR; CDR2 reads SFDVKD. Trimming stripped 1 base from V and 0 bases from J, with 15 bases between. The CDR3 runs 17 residues.

The J gene is TRBJ1-1, the V gene TRBV15, with D possibly being TRBD1 (6 bases). The V gene's germline CDR1 is LNHNV and CDR2 YYDKDF (reference sequence). The CDR3 runs 14 residues. The ends were cut back, 3 bases at V and 5 bases at J, with 13 bases in the middle. Here the CDR3 DNA reads TGTGCCACCAGCAGCAACGACAGGAGGACTGAAGCTTTCTTT. It encodes CATSSNDRRTEAFF. Full variable domain (outside the CDR3, taken from reference TRBV15 and TRBJ1-1): DAMVIQNPRYQVTQFGKPVTLSCSQTLNHNVMYWYQQKSSQAPKLLFHYYDKDFNNEADTPDNFQSRRPNTSFCFLDIRSPGLGDTAMYLCATSSNDRRTEAFFGQGTRLTVV.

This CDR3 reads CASSPTRSWRNQPQHF. The CDR3 DNA sequence: TGTGCCAGCTCACCGACTCGATCCTGGAGGAATCAGCCCCAGCATTTT. V is TRBV18 and J is TRBJ1-5, with D unresolved. Trimming removed 3 bases at V and 4 bases at J, with 16 bases between. Germline-derived CDR1 and CDR2 are KGHSH and LQKENI. The CDR3 contains 16 residues.